This T cell receptor (beta chain) emerged from a study of OX40 agonist ivuxolimab in advanced cancers. CDR1 and CDR2 from the germline V gene are KGHSH and LQKENI. This CDR3 has 15 residues. Trimming shortened V by 3 bases and J by 2 bases, and 14 bases separated the two germline ends. The protocol was immunoSEQ multiplex PCR, while the TCRdb copy is restricted to in-frame clones and leaves out a portion. This table holds some 57,000 clones, around 82% found once. The rearrangement links TRBV18 to TRBJ2-7; a weak D match, TRBD1 (6 bases). The source is an adult with an advanced solid tumor such as melanoma, head and neck, liver or kidney cancer. Sequencing used CD4+ or CD8+ T cells sorted from blood, obtained in a trial of the OX40 agonist ivuxolimab. CDR3 DNA sequence: TGTGCCAGCTCACCCGAACAGGGACAAACCTACGAGCAGTACTTC. It codes for CASSPEQGQTYEQYF.